The source of this T cell receptor (beta chain) is a study of PD-1 blockade in classical Hodgkin lymphoma. V shed 2 bases and J shed 8 bases, with 12 bases lying between them. CDR3 length: 13 residues. Germline loops: CDR1 MNHNS, CDR2 SASEGT. Here immunoSEQ multiplex PCR was the method, and the copy in TCRdb shows in-frame clones only, minus some. The profile shows tens of thousands of clones, 65% to 85% of them singletons. Documented time point: cycle 4 day 1 (C4D1), after six to seven weeks of nivolumab. Following autologous stem cell transplantation, relapse occurred in every patient, and exposure to brentuximab vedotin varied.

Source: peripheral blood mononuclear cells (PBMCs), taken before the fourth cycle of nivolumab. This sequence was found in a human donor with classical Hodgkin lymphoma. This chain links TRBV6-1 with TRBJ1-2; no clear D. CDR3 loop: CASSEQVRVGYTF. The CDR3, as DNA: TGTGCCAGCAGTGAACAGGTGCGGGTGGGCTACACCTTC.